Each of the 2 T cell receptor beta chains below was sequenced from the same sample in a study of identical twins. TCRdb analysed the 5' RACE reads with MiXCR anew, one entry per CDR3 protein. The sample records 270,000 or so distinct CDR3 sequences, 6.5% to 9.5% being singletons. These data were likewise used in another study, on yellow fever vaccine responses in identical twins.

Sequencing was carried out using CD8+ T cells sorted from blood. All receptors derive from a woman aged 18-29 years in good health.

This clonotype was seen a handful of times. The chain recombines TRBV20-1 with TRBJ2-1, with D possibly TRBD2 on 6 matching bases. The germline V and J ends were trimmed by 4 bases and 0 bases, with 13 bases remaining between them. From germline, CDR1 is DFQATT and CDR2 SNEGSKA (reference sequence). This CDR3 region has 15 residues. CDR3 coding DNA: TGCAGTGCTACGACATCGGGAGTCTCCTACAATGAGCAGTTCTTC. Protein product: CSATTSGVSYNEQFF.

The chain joins TRBV29-1 to TRBJ1-2; D possibly corresponds to TRBD1 (5 bases). The V end lost 7 bases, the J end lost 7 bases, and 16 bases lay between the germline ends. This CDR3 contains 12 residues. The germline V gene encodes CDR1 SQVTM and CDR2 ANQGSEA. The CDR3 DNA reads as TGCAGCGCTCGGGGGGAGTCTGGTGGCTACACCTTC. This translates into CSARGESGGYTF.